This entry features one T cell receptor (beta chain) sequence. MiXCR, run by TCRdb on the 5' RACE reads, gives a single entry per CDR3 protein. The sample holds 150,000 to 200,000 distinct CDR3 sequences, 20% to 25% seen once. This sample was taken from a study of T-cell memory formation after mild COVID-19. This CDR3 spans 17 amino acids. Trimming took 3 bases from V and 4 from J; bases not matched to a gene: 7. Germline CDR1 is KGHDR and CDR2 is SFDVKD. The sequence was obtained from an adult woman who had mild COVID-19 (a few samples of this study predate the infection). Cell type and time point are not known. The rearrangement uses TRBV24-1 and TRBJ2-3; 12 bases line up with TRBD2. Sample: PBMCs or a T cell subset sorted from them (not recorded which). The CDR3 sequence is CATSDQNLAGGADTQYF. CDR3 sequence (DNA): TGTGCCACCAGTGATCAGAACCTAGCGGGGGGGGCAGATACGCAGTATTTT.